This passage covers 18 T cell receptor beta chains from one sample sequenced in a study of early T cells in non-severe SARS-CoV-2 infection. In TCRdb, the 5' RACE reads were re-called with MiXCR into one record per CDR3 protein. The sample lists approximately 77,000 distinct CDR3 sequences, around 15% occurring once. The source material was whole blood. The source of these receptors is an adult who was a healthcare worker with PCR-confirmed SARS-CoV-2 infection or an uninfected control (not recorded which).

This clonotype was detected only a few times. This sequence joins TRBV11-2 and TRBJ2-2, with 7 bases lining up with TRBD1. This CDR3 is 15 amino acids long. CDR1 and CDR2 (germline): SGHAT, FQNNGV. The ends lost 5 bases at V and 6 bases at J; junction bases unmatched: 9. CDR3 nucleotides: TGTGCCAGCAGCCCCCAAATAGGGGGCCCCGGGGAGCTGTTTTTT. Translating it yields CASSPQIGGPGELFF. Full variable domain (missing parts from reference TRBV11-2 and TRBJ2-2): EAGVAQSPRYKIIEKRQSVAFWCNPISGHATLYWYQQILGQGPKLLIQFQNNGVVDDSQLPKDRFSAERLKGVDSTLKIQPAKLEDSAVYLCASSPQIGGPGELFFGEGSRLTVL.

The rearrangement uses TRBV5-4 and TRBJ2-1, with 9 bases matching TRBD1. Germline CDR1 and CDR2: SGHNT and YYREEE (reference sequence). The CDR3 totals 15 residues. J was trimmed by 7 bases and V by 5 bases; bases with no gene match: 10. CDR3 in DNA: TGTGCCAGCAGAACCGGGACAGGGAGAGGGAATGAGCAGTTCTTC. This gives the protein CASRTGTGRGNEQFF.

This clonotype has at least ten counts. This chain links TRBV7-2 with TRBJ2-5; D is uncertain. The germline V and J ends were trimmed by 5 bases and 0 bases, with 4 bases remaining between them. CDR3 length: 12 amino acids. CDR1 and CDR2 from the germline V gene are SGHTA and FQGNSA. Here the CDR3 reads CASSRYQETQYF. The CDR3 region has the DNA TGTGCCAGCAGCAGGTACCAAGAGACCCAGTACTTC.

This chain joins TRBV6-2 or TRBV6-3 and TRBJ2-3; TRBD2 agrees at 9 bases. Looked up from germline, CDR1 is MNHEY and CDR2 is SVGEGT. Trimming removed 2 bases from V and 4 bases from J; junction bases left unmatched: 10. The CDR3 contains 17 residues. The CDR3 here is CASSYGSLAGFSDTQYF. The CDR3 bases are TGTGCCAGCAGTTACGGCTCGCTAGCGGGATTCTCAGATACGCAGTATTTT.

The chain is built from TRBV6-1 and TRBJ2-3; 8 nucleotides align to TRBD1. The CDR3 length is 15 residues. Trimming at V came to 4 bases and at J to 2 bases, leaving 5 bases not matched to a gene. Germline values: CDR1 MNHNS, CDR2 SASEGT. This CDR3 reads CASSGADRVTDTQYF. The CDR3 DNA reads as TGTGCCAGCAGTGGTGCGGACAGGGTCACAGATACGCAGTATTTT.

In its sample, this clonotype was seen a few times. The V and J genes are TRBV29-1 and TRBJ2-2; TRBD1 matches at 7 bases. The V segment lost 5 bases and the J segment 2 bases; nucleotides outside the gene matches: 8. CDR3 length: 15 amino acids. In germline, CDR1 is SQVTM, CDR2 ANQGSEA. CDR3 in amino acids: CSVSIRDRNTGELFF. The CDR3 DNA follows: TGCAGCGTTTCGATCCGGGACAGAAACACCGGGGAGCTGTTTTTT.

The table lists this clonotype with many counts. The CDR3 DNA reads as TGTGCCAGCAGTTTATTTAGCGGGGGAATTGAGACCCAGTACTTC. It specifies CASSLFSGGIETQYF. The V and J genes are TRBV27 and TRBJ2-5; 9 bases are a match to TRBD2. CDR1 and CDR2 from the germline V gene are MNHEY and SMNVEV (reference sequence). The CDR3 loop spans 15 amino acids. V lost 1 base, J lost 5 bases, and 5 bases stayed unmatched.

This clonotype was observed a handful of times. DNA of the CDR3: TGTGCCATCAGTCAAGCGGGGGGGCCAGATACGCAGTATTTT. Translating it yields CAISQAGGPDTQYF. This rearrangement joins TRBV10-3 to TRBJ2-3; TRBD2 matches at 10 bases. CDR1 and CDR2 from the germline V gene are ENHRY and SYGVKD. V was pared by 5 bases and J by 4 bases, with 3 bases of the junction left unmatched. The CDR3 contains 14 residues.

The chain links TRBV6-6 to TRBJ1-2, with D possibly matching TRBD1 (6 bases). Germline V gives CDR1 MNHNY, CDR2 SVGAGI (reference sequence). CDR3 length equals 15 residues. V was cut by 6 bases and J by 3 bases, with 17 bases left in between. CDR3 protein: CASRDQQGLDYGYTF. As DNA, the CDR3 is TGTGCCAGCAGGGACCAACAGGGACTCGACTATGGCTACACCTTC.

In its sample, this clonotype was seen many times. The gene calls are TRBV2 and TRBJ1-4; D is ambiguous. The CDR3 extends over 15 amino acids. The germline V gene has CDR1 SNHLY and CDR2 FYNNEI. The V end lost 3 bases, the J end lost 5 bases, and 13 bases lay between the germline ends. The CDR3 sequence is CASSEGRGTNEKLFF. The CDR3, as DNA: TGTGCCAGCAGTGAGGGGAGAGGTACCAATGAAAAACTGTTTTTT.

This clonotype was observed at least ten times. The rearrangement uses TRBV4-3 and TRBJ2-1, with D hard to call. The CDR3 runs 12 residues. V was cut by 1 base and J by 7 bases, with 5 bases left in between. Germline V gives CDR1 LGHNA, CDR2 YSLEER. The DNA for the CDR3 is TGCGCCAGCAGCCAAGTTGCGAATGAGCAGTTCTTC. This gives the protein CASSQVANEQFF.

This clonotype occurred many times. The chain uses TRBV6-1 and TRBJ2-5; D is ambiguous. The CDR3 consists of 11 residues. V shed 4 bases and J shed 1 base, with 1 base lying between them. The germline V gene encodes CDR1 MNHNS and CDR2 SASEGT. The CDR3 sequence: CASSAQETQYF. The CDR3 nucleotides are TGTGCCAGCAGTGCCCAAGAGACCCAGTACTTC.

Concerning this clonotype: Given a much more abundant clone one base away, this may be a read error. The V call is TRBV12-3 or TRBV12-4, the J call TRBJ2-3; D may be TRBD2 (6 bases). The V end was cut by 3 bases, the J end by 3 bases, with 13 bases between. This CDR3 has 15 amino acids. This CDR3 is CASSFNGGRTDTQYF. CDR3 DNA: TGTGCCAGCAGTTTCAACGGGGGTCGAACAGATACGCAGTATTTT.

This chain links TRBV2 with TRBJ2-2, with 9 nucleotides matching TRBD2. CDR1 is SNHLY, CDR2 FYNNEI, per germline. This CDR3 spans 16 amino acids. The junction had 3 bases not matched to a gene; V was cut back by 4 bases and J by 0 bases. CDR3 amino acids: CASSVLAGPNTGELFF. The CDR3 bases are TGTGCCAGCAGTGTACTAGCGGGCCCGAACACCGGGGAGCTGTTTTTT.

The chain carries TRBV7-9 and TRBJ2-7, with D tentatively TRBD1 (5 bases). V shed 4 bases and J shed 2 bases, with 12 bases lying between them. This CDR3 contains 14 residues. In germline, CDR1 is SEHNR, CDR2 FQNEAQ (reference sequence). DNA for the CDR3: TGTGCCAGCAGCTCTGGTGACAGTCCCTACGAGCAGTACTTC. Protein product: CASSSGDSPYEQYF.

This chain connects TRBV28 to TRBJ1-2; the D gene is possibly TRBD1 (5 bases). The V and J ends lost 9 bases and 4 bases respectively, with 18 bases between them. Germline-derived CDR1 and CDR2 are MDHEN and SYDVKM. The CDR3 contains 14 residues. The CDR3 protein is CASLGHGESYGYTF. Here the CDR3 DNA reads TGTGCCAGTCTCGGACACGGGGAGAGCTATGGCTACACCTTC.

This clonotype appeared a few times. This chain links TRBV7-6 with TRBJ1-5; 8 bases line up with TRBD1. Germline CDR1 and CDR2: SGHVS and FNYEAQ. CDR3 length: 16 residues. V was pared by 6 bases and J by 0 bases, with 7 bases of the junction left unmatched. The CDR3 DNA sequence: TGTGCCAGCAGTGCGACAGGGGCTCTTAGCAATCAGCCCCAGCATTTT. Its protein product is CASSATGALSNQPQHF.

As concerns this clonotype: This may come from a read error, since a much larger clone is one base off. J is TRBJ1-3 and V is TRBV7-8; D uncertain. This CDR3 is built from 13 residues. CDR1 and CDR2 (germline): SGHVS, FQNEAQ. CDR3 in amino acids: CACSLDPGNTIYF. CDR3 in DNA: TGTGCCTGCAGCTTAGATCCAGGAAACACCATATATTTT.